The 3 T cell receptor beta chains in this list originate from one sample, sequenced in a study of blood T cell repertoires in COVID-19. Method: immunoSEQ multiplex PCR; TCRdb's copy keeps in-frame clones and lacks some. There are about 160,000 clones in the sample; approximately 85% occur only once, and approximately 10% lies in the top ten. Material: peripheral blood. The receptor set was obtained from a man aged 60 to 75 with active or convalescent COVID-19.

This CDR3 is CASSPLQGEQYF. The CDR3 DNA reads as TGTGCCAGCAGCCCCCTGCAGGGCGAGCAGTACTTC. This chain joins TRBV7-9 and TRBJ2-7, with D possibly TRBD1 on 5 matching bases. Trimming cost V 5 bases and J 6 bases, with 11 bases left between them. Per the germline V gene, CDR1 is SEHNR and CDR2 is FQNEAQ (reference sequence). The CDR3 spans 12 residues.

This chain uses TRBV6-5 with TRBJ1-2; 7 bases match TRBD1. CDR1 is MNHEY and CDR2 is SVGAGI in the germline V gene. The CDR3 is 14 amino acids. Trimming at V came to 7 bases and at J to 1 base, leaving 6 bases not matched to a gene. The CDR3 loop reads CASTGGQLNYGYTF. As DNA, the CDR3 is TGTGCCAGCACCGGGGGACAGCTTAACTATGGCTACACCTTC.

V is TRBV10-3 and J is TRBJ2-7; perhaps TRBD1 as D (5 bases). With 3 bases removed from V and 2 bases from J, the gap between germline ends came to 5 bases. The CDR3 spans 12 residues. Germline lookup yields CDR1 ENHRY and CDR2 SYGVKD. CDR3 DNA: TGTGCCATCAGTGACAGGGCCTACGAGCAGTACTTC. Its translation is CAISDRAYEQYF.